Listed below are T cell receptor beta chains from one sample, sequenced in a study of early stage breast cancer tumors. Sequenced by immunoSEQ multiplex PCR; TCRdb stores in-frame clones only, minus some. The top ten clones hold around 9.1% of a sample with 25,000 to 30,000 clones, about 60% of them seen once. Sample: breast tumor tissue. The receptors come from a person aged 45 to 59 with breast cancer. Each CDR3 is given with its conserved first and last residue. D genes are given only for firm matches. Clone size, where shown, is once, few, many, or a class for clones that have expanded.

j_gene | v_gene | abundance | d_gene | CDR3aa | CDR3nt
TRBJ1-2 | TRBV19 | few | TRBD1 | CASSKGQGAYGYTF | TGTGCCAGTAGTAAGGGACAGGGGGCCTATGGCTACACCTTC
TRBJ2-2 | TRBV6-4 | once | TRBD2 | CASSSPALGLAGEWCGELFF | TGTGCCAGCAGCTCCCCAGCCTTGGGACTAGCGGGAGAGTGGTGCGGGGAGCTGTTTTTT
TRBJ2-7 | TRBV7-2 | NA | NA | CASSPRGGGTSYEQYF | TGTGCCAGCAGCCCAAGGGGGGGAGGGACATCCTACGAGCAGTACTTC
TRBJ2-7 | TRBV5-5 | NA | NA | CASSLTDKSEQYF | TGTGCCAGCAGCTTGACGGACAAAAGCGAGCAGTACTTC
TRBJ1-2 | TRBV5-6 | NA | NA | CASSFRGRGLNYGYTF | TGTGCCAGCAGCTTCCGGGGCCGAGGGCTAAACTATGGCTACACCTTC
TRBJ2-3 | TRBV6-5 | few | TRBD1 | CASTRDRGVVDTQYF | TGTGCCAGTACCCGGGACAGGGGGGTAGTAGATACGCAGTATTTT
TRBJ2-5 | TRBV6-6 | NA | NA | CASSYALGGFQETQYF | TGTGCCAGCAGTTACGCGCTTGGGGGTTTCCAAGAGACCCAGTACTTC
TRBJ2-1 | TRBV7-2 | NA | TRBD2 | CASSPRLAGGKDEQFF | TGTGCCAGCAGCCCGAGACTAGCGGGAGGGAAGGATGAGCAGTTCTTC
TRBJ2-7 | TRBV11-2 | NA | TRBD2 | CASSPPSGRAYEQYF | TGTGCCAGCAGCCCCCCTAGCGGGAGGGCCTACGAGCAGTACTTC
TRBJ2-3 | TRBV5-1 | NA | NA | CASSFIWGSSTDTQYF | TGCGCCAGCAGCTTTATATGGGGCTCTAGCACAGATACGCAGTATTTT
TRBJ2-3 | TRBV2 | few | TRBD2 | CASSVPGLAGGDTQYF | TGTGCCAGCAGTGTTCCGGGACTAGCGGGAGGAGATACGCAGTATTTT
TRBJ2-2 | TRBV10-3 | NA | NA | CAISSPNTGELFF | TGTGCCATCAGTAGTCCTAACACCGGGGAGCTGTTTTTT
TRBJ2-1 | TRBV29-1 | NA | NA | CSVEAYSFSNEQFF | TGCAGCGTGGAAGCTTACTCTTTTTCCAATGAGCAGTTCTTC
TRBJ2-1 | TRBV4-1 | NA | TRBD2 | CASSQGVAIAGANEQFF | TGCGCCAGCAGCCAAGGGGTGGCGATAGCGGGGGCCAATGAGCAGTTCTTC
TRBJ1-1 | TRBV25-1 | NA | NA | CASSEPTGRAGAFF | TGTGCCAGCAGTGAACCTACAGGGAGGGCGGGAGCTTTCTTT
TRBJ2-7 | TRBV2 | few | TRBD1 | CASSEGTGEIYEQYF | TGTGCCAGCAGTGAGGGGACAGGGGAGATCTACGAGCAGTACTTC
TRBJ1-4 | TRBV6-1 | NA | TRBD1 | CASKTGATNEKLFF | TGTGCCAGCAAGACAGGGGCCACTAATGAAAAACTGTTTTTT
TRBJ2-3 | TRBV7-9 | NA | NA | CASSLGGPGDTQYF | TGTGCCAGCAGCTTAGGGGGACCTGGGGATACGCAGTATTTT
TRBJ2-3 | TRBV10-3 | NA | NA | CAISEWDTQYF | TGTGCCATCAGTGAGTGGGATACGCAGTATTTT
TRBJ2-5 | TRBV14 | NA | NA | CASSQGIAWRLETQYF | TGTGCCAGCAGCCAGGGTATAGCGTGGCGATTAGAGACCCAGTACTTC
TRBJ1-1 | TRBV7-3 | NA | TRBD1 | CASSLNPGTGAEAFF | TGTGCCAGCAGCTTAAATCCCGGGACAGGGGCTGAAGCTTTCTTT
TRBJ2-5 | TRBV5-6 | NA | TRBD1 | CASNLQQGNGATQYF | TGTGCCAGCAACTTGCAACAGGGGAATGGAGCGACCCAGTACTTC
TRBJ2-5 | TRBV21-1 | NA | NA | CASSLGSRGTQYF | TGTGCCAGCAGTCTTGGCTCGAGGGGGACCCAGTACTTC
TRBJ2-3 | TRBV9 | NA | NA | CASSVDLNSGETDTQYF | TGTGCCAGCAGCGTTGACCTAAATTCCGGGGAAACAGATACGCAGTATTTT
TRBJ1-5 | TRBV6-1 | few | NA | CASSEVWNQPQHF | TGTGCCAGCAGTGAGGTCTGGAATCAGCCCCAGCATTTT
TRBJ1-1 | TRBV7-9 | NA | NA | CASSPSGVGVITEAFF | TGTGCCAGCAGCCCGAGCGGGGTGGGGGTTATCACTGAAGCTTTCTTT
TRBJ2-3 | TRBV27 | NA | TRBD1 | CASSPFDRDGGDTQYF | TGTGCCAGCAGTCCCTTTGACAGGGATGGAGGAGATACGCAGTATTTT
TRBJ2-7 | TRBV15 | NA | TRBD1 | CATSRSTGNYEQYF | TGTGCCACCAGCAGATCGACAGGGAATTACGAGCAGTACTTC
TRBJ1-5 | TRBV19 | few | TRBD1 | CASGRGRMVSQPQHF | TGTGCCAGTGGGAGGGGGCGCATGGTAAGTCAGCCCCAGCATTTT
TRBJ1-3 | TRBV5-1 | NA | TRBD1 | CASSLRTGTGNTIYF | TGCGCCAGCAGCTTGAGGACAGGGACCGGAAACACCATATATTTT
TRBJ2-7 | TRBV25-1 | few | NA | CASSEGGGLLREQYF | TGTGCCAGCAGTGAAGGGGGCGGTTTACTACGGGAGCAGTACTTC
TRBJ2-1 | TRBV7-2 | NA | NA | CASSKTSTVYNEQFF | TGTGCCAGCAGCAAAACTTCCACAGTTTACAATGAGCAGTTCTTC
TRBJ2-1 | TRBV11-3 | NA | TRBD2 | CASSLGSGRSNEQFF | TGTGCCAGCAGCTTAGGTAGCGGGAGGAGTAATGAGCAGTTCTTC
TRBJ2-2 | TRBV5-1 | NA | NA | CASKYGQANTGELFF | TGCGCCAGCAAGTACGGGCAGGCGAACACCGGGGAGCTGTTTTTT
TRBJ1-1 | TRBV9 | NA | TRBD1 | CASSVGDRSYTEAFF | TGTGCCAGCAGCGTAGGGGACAGGTCCTACACTGAAGCTTTCTTT
TRBJ2-7 | TRBV27 | NA | NA | CASSGGSIEREQYF | TGTGCCAGCAGTGGCGGATCTATCGAAAGGGAGCAGTACTTC
TRBJ2-3 | TRBV7-9 | NA | NA | CASSPGSQASGHTQYF | TGTGCCAGCAGCCCCGGTTCACAGGCCAGCGGCCATACGCAGTATTTT
TRBJ1-1 | TRBV2 | NA | TRBD1 | CASSNQQGGEAFF | TGTGCCAGCAGCAATCAACAGGGGGGAGAAGCTTTCTTT
TRBJ1-2 | TRBV5-5 | NA | NA | CASSLVSSSRYGYTF | TGTGCCAGCAGCTTGGTCTCCTCCTCTCGATATGGCTACACCTTC
TRBJ2-3 | TRBV28 | NA | TRBD1 | CASSRGQIHTDTQYF | TGTGCCAGCTCTCGGGGACAGATCCACACAGATACGCAGTATTTT
TRBJ2-5 | TRBV5-1 | few | NA | CASSLEGNQETQYF | TGCGCCAGCAGCTTGGAAGGGAACCAAGAGACCCAGTACTTC
TRBJ1-2 | TRBV6-1 | NA | TRBD1 | CAKNRDRVRGYTF | TGTGCCAAGAACCGGGACAGGGTTCGGGGCTACACCTTC
TRBJ2-7 | TRBV6-5 | NA | NA | CASSISTGTYEQYF | TGTGCCAGCAGTATCTCGACGGGGACCTACGAGCAGTACTTC
TRBJ2-1 | TRBV7-9 | few | NA | CASSWADEQFF | TGTGCCAGCTCGTGGGCTGATGAGCAGTTCTTC
TRBJ2-3 | TRBV2 | few | NA | CASSEPDTQYF | TGTGCCAGCAGTGAACCAGATACGCAGTATTTT
TRBJ1-1 | TRBV6-6 | NA | TRBD1 | CATQGQGLNTEAFF | TGTGCCACCCAAGGACAGGGGCTGAACACTGAAGCTTTCTTT
TRBJ2-1 | TRBV28 | NA | NA | CASSIRTDEQFF | TGTGCCAGCAGTATCCGGACAGACGAGCAGTTCTTC
TRBJ2-7 | TRBV7-8 | few | TRBD2 | CASSRGVGEGYEQYF | TGTGCCAGCAGCCGGGGGGTCGGCGAGGGGTACGAGCAGTACTTC
TRBJ2-1 | TRBV6-5 | NA | NA | CASSYSGYNEQFF | TGTGCCAGCAGTTACTCCGGGTACAATGAGCAGTTCTTC
TRBJ1-5 | TRBV19 | NA | NA | CASSDGTLSNQPQHF | TGTGCCAGTAGTGACGGGACACTTAGCAATCAGCCCCAGCATTTT